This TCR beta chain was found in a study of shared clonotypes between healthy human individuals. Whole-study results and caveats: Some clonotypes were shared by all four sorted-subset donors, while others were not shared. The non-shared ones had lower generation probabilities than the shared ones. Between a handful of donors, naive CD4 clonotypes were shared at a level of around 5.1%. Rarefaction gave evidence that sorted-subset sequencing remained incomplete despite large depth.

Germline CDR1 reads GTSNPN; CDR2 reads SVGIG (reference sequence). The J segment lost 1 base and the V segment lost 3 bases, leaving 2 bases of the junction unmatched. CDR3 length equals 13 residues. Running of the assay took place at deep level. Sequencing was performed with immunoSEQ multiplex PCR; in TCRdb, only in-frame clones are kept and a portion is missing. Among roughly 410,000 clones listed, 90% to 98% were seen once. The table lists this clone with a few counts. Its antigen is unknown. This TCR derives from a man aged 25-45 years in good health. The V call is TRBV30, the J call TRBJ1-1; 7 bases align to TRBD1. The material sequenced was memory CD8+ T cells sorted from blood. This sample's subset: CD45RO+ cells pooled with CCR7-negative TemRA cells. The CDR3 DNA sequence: TGTGCCTGGAGATACAGGGGGAACACTGAAGCTTTCTTT. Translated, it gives CAWRYRGNTEAFF. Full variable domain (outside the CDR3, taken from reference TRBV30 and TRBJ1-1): SQTIHQWPATLVQPVGSPLSLECTVEGTSNPNLYWYRQAAGRGLQLLFYSVGIGQISSEVPQNLSASRPQDRQFILSSKKLLLSDSGFYLCAWRYRGNTEAFFGQGTRLTVV.